What follows are 5 T cell receptor beta chains derived from one specimen sequenced in a study of glioma-infiltrating T cells. TCR alpha and beta CDR3 regions were amplified from RNA using iRepertoire nested multiplex PCR. TCRdb reprocessed the multiplex PCR reads via MiXCR and lists one record per CDR3 protein. The repertoire includes 100,000 to 150,000 distinct CDR3 sequences, approximately 24% of them detected once, and roughly a quarter sits in the top ten. Sequencing input: glioma tissue, nonneoplastic brain tissue, or PBMCs (not recorded which). These receptors were collected from a human donor with low-grade glioma or glioblastoma, undergoing nonglioma brain surgery, or in good health (not recorded which).

This clonotype has just a few counts. The V call is TRBV7-9, the J call TRBJ2-7; 10 nucleotides match TRBD2. The ends lost 5 bases at V and 0 bases at J; junction bases unmatched: 7. Germline values: CDR1 SEHNR, CDR2 FQNEAQ (reference sequence). The CDR3 length is 16 residues. CDR3 in amino acids: CASSPLAGASSYEQYV. In DNA, the CDR3 is TGTGCCAGCAGCCCGCTAGCGGGGGCAAGCTCCTACGAGCAGTACGTC.

The chain has TRBV2 and TRBJ2-7, with D possibly being TRBD1 (6 bases). The CDR3 spans 14 residues. The germline V gene encodes CDR1 SNHLY and CDR2 FYNNEI. Trimming removed 1 base from V and 5 bases from J, with 12 bases in between. The CDR3 nucleotides read TGTGCCAGCAGTGAAGGGACAGACGGGAACGAGCAGTACGTC. Protein product: CASSEGTDGNEQYV.

Concerning this clonotype: This sequence may be a read error, since a much larger clone differs from it by one base. The genes are TRBV6-6 and TRBJ2-6; the D gene is possibly TRBD2 (5 bases). V was trimmed by 9 bases and J by 4 bases, leaving 13 bases between them. Germline V lookup: CDR1 MNHNY, CDR2 SVGAGI (reference sequence). The CDR3 is 14 amino acids. The CDR3 nucleotides read TGTGCCAGAAGTCTAGCCCCGGGGGCCAACGTCCTGACTTTC. The encoded protein is CARSLAPGANVLTF.

The sample holds a few counts of this clonotype. The chain couples TRBV20-1 to TRBJ2-5; 8 bases map to TRBD1. Germline V gives CDR1 DFQATT, CDR2 SNEGSKA (reference sequence). The CDR3 spans 15 residues. Trimming at V came to 4 bases and at J to 5 bases, leaving 12 bases not matched to a gene. CDR3 in amino acids: CSAKLDRGGGETQYF. Here the CDR3 DNA reads TGCAGTGCTAAACTTGACAGGGGAGGTGGGGAGACCCAGTACTTC.

Note on this clonotype: The junction shows a germline mismatch at one end, possibly a read error. The chain has TRBV10-1 and TRBJ2-2; D is possibly TRBD2 (5 bases). Germline values: CDR1 WNHNN, CDR2 SYGVQD (reference sequence). The CDR3 contains 15 residues. The CDR3 sequence: CASSEASRTTGELVF. The CDR3 DNA reads as TGCGCCAGCAGTGAAGCGAGTCGTACCACCGGGGAGCTGGTTTTT.